The source of this T cell receptor (beta chain) is a study of OX40 agonist ivuxolimab in advanced cancers. Looking at the study overall: All patients had ivuxolimab intravenously every 2 weeks at 0.01 to 10 mg/kg.

The CDR3 totals 17 residues. Germline trimming cut 6 bases from V and 5 bases from J; bases unmatched to any gene: 18. From germline, CDR1 is MDHEN and CDR2 SYDVKM. Assay: immunoSEQ multiplex PCR; the TCRdb copy retains only in-frame clones and omits some. The sample shows 45,000 to 60,000 clones, over 80% of them seen only once. In its sample, this clone ranks as medium-sized. Its antigen is unidentified. Study-wide points: Not determined was the antigen specificity of the expanded peripheral T cells.

The specimen comprised CD4+ or CD8+ T cells sorted from blood, sampled in a trial of the OX40 agonist ivuxolimab. The receptor comes from an adult with an advanced solid tumor such as melanoma, head and neck, liver or kidney cancer. The gene calls are TRBV28 and TRBJ1-2, with TRBD1 matching 7 bases. In DNA, the CDR3 is TGTGCCAGCAGCCCAATAGGTCTAACAGGGGTTAATTATGGCTACACCTTC. This translates into CASSPIGLTGVNYGYTF.